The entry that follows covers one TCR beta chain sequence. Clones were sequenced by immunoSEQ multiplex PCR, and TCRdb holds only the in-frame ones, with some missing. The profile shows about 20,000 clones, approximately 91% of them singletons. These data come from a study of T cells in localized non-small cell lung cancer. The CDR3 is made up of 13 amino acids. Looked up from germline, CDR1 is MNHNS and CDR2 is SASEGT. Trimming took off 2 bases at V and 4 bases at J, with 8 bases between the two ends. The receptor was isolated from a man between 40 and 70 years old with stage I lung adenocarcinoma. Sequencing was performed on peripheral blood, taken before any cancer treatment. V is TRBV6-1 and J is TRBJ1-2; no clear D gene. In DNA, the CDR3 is TGTGCCAGCAGTGAAAGCCAGAGCTATGGCTACACCTTC. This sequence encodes CASSESQSYGYTF.